The 9 T cell receptor beta chains below were found in one sample sequenced in a study of identical twins. TCRdb used MiXCR to reprocess the 5' RACE reads, holding one entry per CDR3 protein. Here the sample spans around 1.7 million distinct CDR3 sequences, around a third being singletons. Sequenced input: cord blood. The receptors were sampled from a newborn girl in good health.

The V gene is TRBV20-1, the J gene TRBJ2-5, with TRBD2 matching over 8 bases. J was trimmed by 1 base and V by 6 bases; bases with no gene match: 10. The CDR3 is 15 residues long. Germline V gene sequence: CDR1 DFQATT, CDR2 SNEGSKA (reference sequence). The CDR3 region is CSAGAWRGVQETQYF. CDR3 coding DNA: TGCAGTGCGGGGGCTTGGCGGGGGGTCCAAGAGACCCAGTACTTC.

Concerning this clonotype itself: The junction differs from germline at one of its ends, possibly a read error. The chain carries TRBV12-3 or TRBV12-4 and TRBJ1-5, with D unresolved. The CDR3 extends over 13 amino acids. DNA of the CDR3: TGTGCCAGCATTTTACTGTCTGCTCAGCCCCAGCATTTT. It translates to CASILLSAQPQHF.

In this sample, this clonotype turned up a few times. The chain joins TRBV20-1 to TRBJ2-3, with TRBD2 matching over 11 bases. Germline trimming cut 6 bases from V and 4 bases from J; bases unmatched to any gene: 12. CDR1 and CDR2 (germline): DFQATT, SNEGSKA (reference sequence). The CDR3 is 16 amino acids. This chain's CDR3 is CSAELAGGPWADTQYF. The CDR3 bases are TGCAGTGCGGAATTAGCGGGAGGGCCTTGGGCAGATACGCAGTATTTT.

The chain combines TRBV20-1 with TRBJ2-7, with no clear D. The V gene's germline CDR1 is DFQATT and CDR2 SNEGSKA (reference sequence). The CDR3 has 12 amino acids. The V end lost 4 bases, the J end lost 2 bases, and 9 bases lay between the germline ends. CDR3 loop: CSAIAPPYEQYF. As DNA, the CDR3 is TGCAGTGCTATTGCTCCGCCCTACGAGCAGTACTTC.

This chain connects TRBV28 to TRBJ2-3; D may match TRBD1 or TRBD2 (6 bases each). The CDR3 extends over 13 amino acids. Trimming took off 8 bases at V and 9 bases at J, with 18 bases between the two ends. Germline assignment: CDR1 MDHEN and CDR2 SYDVKM. The CDR3 sequence is CASSTDPGGTQYF. Written as DNA, the CDR3 is TGTGCCAGCTCCACAGACCCCGGGGGCACGCAGTATTTT.

The chain joins TRBV3-1 to TRBJ2-1, with TRBD2 matching 7 bases. Germline trimming cut 5 bases from V and 4 bases from J; bases unmatched to any gene: 14. Germline values: CDR1 LGHDT, CDR2 YNNKEL (reference sequence). This CDR3 has 17 residues. CDR3 nucleotides: TGTGCCAGCAGCTTTGGACTAGTTCGACTAATATACAATGAGCAGTTCTTC. This codes for CASSFGLVRLIYNEQFF.

This clonotype was seen at least ten times. The rearrangement joins TRBV10-3 to TRBJ2-3; D is perhaps TRBD2 (6 bases). V gave up 0 bases and J gave up 0 bases, with 13 bases separating them. The CDR3 runs 17 residues. Germline V gives CDR1 ENHRY, CDR2 SYGVKD. The CDR3 loop is CAISESTLAGSTDTQYF. The CDR3 DNA sequence: TGTGCCATCAGTGAGTCGACTCTGGCGGGGAGCACAGATACGCAGTATTTT.

This clonotype was observed a handful of times. This rearrangement joins TRBV12-3 or TRBV12-4 to TRBJ1-2; no firm D call. Deletions cut 0 bases from V and 4 bases from J, with 15 bases between. The CDR3 covers 16 residues. The CDR3 region has the DNA TGTGCCAGCAGTTTAGCGGCAGGTCGCGACTCCTATGGCTACACCTTC. It encodes CASSLAAGRDSYGYTF.

The genes are TRBV27 and TRBJ2-7, with a possible D match to TRBD1 (5 bases). The CDR3 runs 16 residues. Trimming took 5 bases from V and 1 from J, leaving 18 bases between them. Germline V gives CDR1 MNHEY, CDR2 SMNVEV (reference sequence). The CDR3 spells CASSLQTWGGSYEQYF. CDR3 sequence (DNA): TGTGCCAGCAGTCTACAAACCTGGGGCGGATCCTACGAGCAGTACTTC.